This TCR beta chain appears in the sequencing data of a study of OX40 agonist ivuxolimab in advanced cancers. Overall study context: The patients received agonistic anti-OX40 (CD134) antibody ivuxolimab. Regarding the study as a whole: People who partly responded at 0.1-3.0 mg/kg had some of the least clonal expansion seen.

There are 14 residues in the CDR3. CDR1 LNHDA and CDR2 SQIVND come from the germline V gene (reference sequence). As concerns this clone: The antigen is undetermined.

Measured with immunoSEQ multiplex PCR; TCRdb has only the in-frame clones, and not every one. The sample lists about 98,000 clones; roughly nine tenths were seen once. Sample: CD4+ or CD8+ T cells sorted from blood, taken in a trial of the OX40 agonist ivuxolimab. The V and J genes are TRBV19 and TRBJ2-5; D gene uncertain. TRBJ2-7 matches the DNA end more closely, so the J call is doubtful. This TCR was recovered from an adult with an advanced solid tumor such as melanoma, head and neck, liver or kidney cancer. The CDR3 loop reads CASKVAVSSYEQYF. In DNA form, the CDR3 reads TGTGCCAGTAAAGTGGCTGTTAGCTCCTACGAGCAGTACTTC.